This TCR beta chain was obtained from a study of blood T cell repertoires in COVID-19. Across the whole study: Italy, Spain and the United States were the sources of the convalescent and acute COVID-19 samples. PBMCs, B-cell-depleted T cells, or T cells were the source of the cDNA or gDNA that made up the material.

Trimming at V came to 0 bases and at J to 6 bases, leaving 5 bases not matched to a gene. This CDR3 is built from 14 residues. Germline V gene data show CDR1 as SGHTA and CDR2 as FQGNSA. Method: immunoSEQ multiplex PCR; TCRdb's copy keeps in-frame clones and lacks some. The table has about 200,000 clones, about 90% seen once; the top ten hold around 1.5%. This sequence originates from a man younger than 30 with active or convalescent COVID-19. Sequenced material: peripheral blood. V and J are TRBV7-2 and TRBJ2-7; 7 bases are shared with TRBD2. CDR3 protein: CASSLAGREREQYF. The CDR3 nucleotides are TGTGCCAGCAGCTTAGCTGGGCGGGAGCGCGAGCAGTACTTC.